A single sample gave rise to the 26 T cell receptor beta chains below, sequenced in a study of blood T cells in healthy people across ages. Using a J-beta primer mix together with a sample-barcoded 5' primer, a second PCR was run for roughly 6 to 12 cycles. TCRdb re-called the 5' RACE reads through MiXCR, storing one row per CDR3 protein. The sample holds hundreds of thousands of distinct CDR3 sequences; 49% are singletons and the top ten take about a third. Sequencing was carried out using blood. The receptors come from a woman aged 55-69 years in good health.

The V call is TRBV7-3, the J call TRBJ1-2; perhaps TRBD1 as D (6 bases). The V gene lost 0 bases and the J gene lost 4 bases, with 12 bases spanning the gap. Germline assignment: CDR1 SGHTA and CDR2 FQGTGA. The CDR3 is 15 residues long. The CDR3 sequence: CASSLTGGSTYGYTF. In DNA, the CDR3 is TGTGCCAGCAGCTTAACAGGGGGTTCTACCTATGGCTACACCTTC.

This clonotype has only a few counts. This chain connects TRBV27 to TRBJ1-6; no reliable D call. This CDR3 region has 12 residues. Germline loops: CDR1 MNHEY, CDR2 SMNVEV (reference sequence). Trimming took 6 bases from V and 9 from J, leaving 9 bases between them. The CDR3 region is CASRGGSSPLHF. In DNA form, the CDR3 reads TGTGCCAGCAGGGGCGGGAGTTCACCCCTCCACTTT.

The J gene is TRBJ1-4, the V gene TRBV25-1, with D unresolved. Germline V gene sequence: CDR1 MGHDK, CDR2 SYGVNS. The V and J ends lost 1 base and 1 base respectively, with 7 bases between them. The CDR3 extends over 15 amino acids. Written as DNA, the CDR3 is TGTGCCAGCAGTGAATTGGTAGAAACTAATGAAAAACTGTTTTTT. Protein: CASSELVETNEKLFF.

This sequence joins TRBV27 and TRBJ2-7; D gene ambiguous. Per the germline V gene, CDR1 is MNHEY and CDR2 is SMNVEV (reference sequence). CDR3 length equals 10 residues. V was shortened by 7 bases and J by 0 bases, with 1 base between the two germline ends. The CDR3: CASTSYEQYF. As DNA, the CDR3 is TGTGCCAGCACCTCCTACGAGCAGTACTTC.

This clonotype was counted a few times. This chain joins TRBV28 and TRBJ2-5; the match to TRBD2 covers 10 bases. Germline CDR1 reads MDHEN; CDR2 reads SYDVKM. The V segment lost 4 bases and the J segment 3 bases; nucleotides outside the gene matches: 2. The CDR3 is 14 residues long. Written as DNA, the CDR3 is TGTGCCAGCAGTTCTAGCGGGAGAGAAGAGACCCAGTACTTC. Translating it yields CASSSSGREETQYF.

V usage is TRBV12-3 or TRBV12-4 and J usage is TRBJ2-1, with 11 nucleotides matching TRBD1. The CDR3 is 16 residues long. The ends lost 3 bases at V and 4 bases at J; junction bases unmatched: 5. The CDR3 nucleotides read TGTGCCAGCAGTTTCGGACAGGGGGCGAAGTACAATGAGCAGTTCTTC. Translated: CASSFGQGAKYNEQFF.

The V call is TRBV10-3, the J call TRBJ2-1, with 10 bases fitting TRBD2. This CDR3 has 15 amino acids. Per germline, CDR1 ENHRY and CDR2 SYGVKD. The ends lost 7 bases at V and 7 bases at J; junction bases unmatched: 10. CDR3 nucleotides: TGTGCCATCATGGATCCTAGCGGGAGTAAAAATGAGCAGTTCTTC. Its translation: CAIMDPSGSKNEQFF.

This clonotype has just a few counts. CDR3 in amino acids: CASSAGQGRKQFF. The CDR3 DNA reads as TGTGCCAGCAGTGCAGGGCAGGGGAGGAAGCAGTTCTTC. The chain is built from TRBV28 and TRBJ2-1; possibly TRBD1 or TRBD2 for D (6 bases each). This CDR3 contains 13 residues. V lost 5 bases and J lost 11, with 16 bases in between. Germline assignment: CDR1 MDHEN and CDR2 SYDVKM.

The chain links TRBV5-6 to TRBJ2-4, with 7 bases lining up with TRBD1. CDR3 length equals 12 residues. V dropped 4 bases and J dropped 7; count of bases not matched to a gene: 2. Germline CDR1 reads SGHDT; CDR2 reads YYEEEE. The CDR3 loop is CASSPGQNIQYF. Written as DNA, the CDR3 is TGTGCCAGCAGCCCGGGACAGAACATTCAGTACTTC. Supplemented by reference TRBV5-6 and TRBJ2-4, the full variable domain reads DAGVTQSPTHLIKTRGQQVTLRCSPKSGHDTVSWYQQALGQGPQFIFQYYEEEERQRGNFPDRFSGHQFPNYSSELNVNALLLGDSALYLCASSPGQNIQYFGAGTRLSVL.

The chain recombines TRBV20-1 with TRBJ2-7; 12 bases match TRBD2. Per the germline V gene, CDR1 is DFQATT and CDR2 is SNEGSKA (reference sequence). The CDR3 spans 21 residues. The trim removed 4 bases at V and 7 bases at J, leaving 29 bases unmatched. The CDR3 DNA follows: TGCAGTGCTAAAAAGCTCGACCCCCTAGCGGGAGGGATGGGATCCTACAATGAGCAGTACTTC. Amino acids: CSAKKLDPLAGGMGSYNEQYF.

The chain couples TRBV7-2 to TRBJ1-5; D uncertain. This CDR3 region has 15 residues. The V gene's germline CDR1 is SGHTA and CDR2 FQGNSA. V was clipped by 3 bases and J by 0 bases, with 9 bases between them. The CDR3 here is CASSFLPNSNQPQHF. The CDR3 DNA sequence: TGTGCCAGCAGCTTTCTCCCCAATAGCAATCAGCCCCAGCATTTT.

This chain joins TRBV3-1 and TRBJ2-7; D gene unclear. CDR1 LGHDT and CDR2 YNNKEL come from the germline V gene (reference sequence). The CDR3 runs to 14 residues. V lost 1 base to trimming and J lost 2 bases, with 9 bases between them. The CDR3 protein is CASSQVGSPYEQYF. The CDR3 DNA is TGTGCCAGCAGCCAAGTGGGCAGCCCCTACGAGCAGTACTTC.

This chain uses TRBV7-2 with TRBJ2-7; the D is unclear. The CDR3 contains 14 residues. The ends were cut back, 0 bases at V and 3 bases at J, with 9 bases in the middle. Germline V lookup: CDR1 SGHTA, CDR2 FQGNSA. CDR3 loop: CASSLASPLYEQYF. The CDR3 DNA reads as TGTGCCAGCAGCTTAGCCTCCCCCCTCTACGAGCAGTACTTC.

This clonotype was found many times. The rearrangement links TRBV2 to TRBJ2-1, with D possibly matching TRBD1 (8 bases). Germline CDR1 SNHLY, CDR2 FYNNEI. The CDR3 contains 14 residues. CDR3 DNA: TGTGGGACAGGGAGGGTCATTCCCTACAATGAGCAGTTCTTC. Residues: CGTGRVIPYNEQFF.

The rearrangement links TRBV5-1 to TRBJ1-2; 12 bases are a match to TRBD1. J was trimmed by 6 bases and V by 5 bases; bases with no gene match: 8. The CDR3 contains 15 residues. Germline V gene lookup returns CDR1 SGHRS and CDR2 YFSETQ. CDR3 protein: CASSPGTGGYHGYTF. The DNA for the CDR3 is TGCGCCAGCAGTCCCGGGACAGGGGGCTACCATGGCTACACCTTC. Together with reference TRBV5-1 and TRBJ1-2, the CDR3 gives the full variable domain: KAGVTQTPRYLIKTRGQQVTLSCSPISGHRSVSWYQQTPGQGLQFLFEYFSETQRNKGNFPGRFSGRQFSNSRSEMNVSTLELGDSALYLCASSPGTGGYHGYTFGSGTRLTVV.

In its sample, this clonotype was seen a few times. CDR3 DNA: TGCAGTGCTAGGCCCCCCGACAGTTACAATGAGCAGTTCTTC. Amino acid sequence: CSARPPDSYNEQFF. The chain uses TRBV20-1 and TRBJ2-1; possibly TRBD1 for D (5 bases). The CDR3 length is 14 residues. Trimming left V 3 bases short and J 4 bases short, with 13 bases between. CDR1 and CDR2 from the germline V gene are DFQATT and SNEGSKA (reference sequence).

This clonotype has only a few counts. The chain links TRBV29-1 to TRBJ2-3; TRBD2 agrees at 8 bases. V shed 1 base and J 2 bases; nucleotides not matched to a gene: 8. Germline CDR1 reads SQVTM; CDR2 reads ANQGSEA. CDR3 length equals 16 residues. CDR3 sequence reads: CSVEVTQAGATDTQYF. Written as DNA, the CDR3 is TGCAGCGTTGAAGTAACCCAAGCGGGAGCCACAGATACGCAGTATTTT.

This chain uses TRBV7-2 with TRBJ2-6, with no clear D. The germline V and J ends were trimmed by 5 bases and 0 bases, with 8 bases remaining between them. The CDR3 spans 15 residues. The V gene's germline CDR1 is SGHTA and CDR2 FQGNSA. The CDR3, as DNA: TGTGCCAGCAGCCCGTTTGCCTCTGGGGCCAACGTCCTGACTTTC. Protein sequence: CASSPFASGANVLTF.

This clonotype was detected a few times. This chain links TRBV28 with TRBJ2-5, with TRBD2 matching over 9 bases. In germline, CDR1 is MDHEN, CDR2 SYDVKM. V was pared by 5 bases and J by 11 bases, with 18 bases of the junction left unmatched. The CDR3 is 16 amino acids. CDR3 coding DNA: TGTGCCAGCAGTCCCCTCGGACTAGCGCATTACAATGAGCAGTACTTC. Translating it yields CASSPLGLAHYNEQYF.

This chain connects TRBV7-2 to TRBJ2-5, with D maybe TRBD2 (5 bases). Germline assignment: CDR1 SGHTA and CDR2 FQGNSA. The CDR3 spans 16 residues. Between the trimmed V and J ends, which lost 5 bases and 4 bases, there was a span of 20 bases. The CDR3 region has the DNA TGTGCCAGCAGCCCCCTCGTCAGCGACTACGGAGAGACCCAGTACTTC. It yields the protein CASSPLVSDYGETQYF.

This clonotype was counted once. It may be a read error: a sequence one base away is much more abundant. V and J are TRBV29-1 and TRBJ2-5; 8 bases fit TRBD2. This CDR3 is built from 13 residues. The junction had 5 bases not matched to a gene; V was cut back by 7 bases and J by 1 base. Germline V gene data show CDR1 as SQVTM and CDR2 as ANQGSEA. DNA for the CDR3: TGCAGCGGAGAGACTAGCGCCCAAGAGACCCAGTACTTC. As protein: CSGETSAQETQYF.

This clonotype was counted a few times. This chain joins TRBV2 and TRBJ2-7; 9 nucleotides align to TRBD1. Germline V CDR1 and CDR2: SNHLY, FYNNEI. This CDR3 comprises 15 residues. V shed 2 bases and J 1 base; nucleotides not matched to a gene: 3. The CDR3 is CASSELGQGSYEQYF. The CDR3 DNA sequence: TGTGCCAGCAGTGAATTGGGACAGGGTTCCTACGAGCAGTACTTC.

This rearrangement joins TRBV6-6 to TRBJ1-5; D gene ambiguous. CDR3 length equals 16 residues. Trimming removed 2 bases from V and 0 bases from J, with 11 bases in between. CDR1 is MNHNY, CDR2 SVGAGI, per germline (reference sequence). For the CDR3, the DNA is TGTGCCAGCAGTTACACCCAGACCGATAGCAATCAGCCCCAGCATTTT. This codes for CASSYTQTDSNQPQHF.

The gene calls are TRBV11-2 and TRBJ2-3, with D possibly matching TRBD2 (6 bases). V lost 2 bases to trimming and J lost 9 bases, with 18 bases between them. The CDR3 covers 15 residues. CDR1 is SGHAT, CDR2 FQNNGV, per germline. CDR3 in DNA: TGTGCCAGCAGCTTAAGGTCCCGGGAGATGAAGACGCAGTATTTT. This gives the protein CASSLRSREMKTQYF.

This clonotype was detected a few times. The rearrangement links TRBV20-1 to TRBJ1-2; D is perhaps TRBD1 (5 bases). The CDR3 has 12 residues. Trimming left V 1 base short and J 8 bases short, with 11 bases between. Looked up from germline, CDR1 is DFQATT and CDR2 is SNEGSKA (reference sequence). The CDR3 coding sequence is TGCAGTGCTAGAGGCTCGGGGGACGGCTACACCTTC. This encodes CSARGSGDGYTF.

With respect to this clonotype: A read error may account for a junction end that differs from germline. The chain joins TRBV6-6 to TRBJ2-1; TRBD1 matches at 7 bases. Germline lookup yields CDR1 MNHNY and CDR2 SVGAGI (reference sequence). The CDR3 is 16 amino acids. The CDR3 region is CASSNSAGGSYNEQFF. CDR3 bases: TGTGCCAGCAGTAACTCAGCAGGGGGCTCCTACAATGAGCAGTTCTTC.